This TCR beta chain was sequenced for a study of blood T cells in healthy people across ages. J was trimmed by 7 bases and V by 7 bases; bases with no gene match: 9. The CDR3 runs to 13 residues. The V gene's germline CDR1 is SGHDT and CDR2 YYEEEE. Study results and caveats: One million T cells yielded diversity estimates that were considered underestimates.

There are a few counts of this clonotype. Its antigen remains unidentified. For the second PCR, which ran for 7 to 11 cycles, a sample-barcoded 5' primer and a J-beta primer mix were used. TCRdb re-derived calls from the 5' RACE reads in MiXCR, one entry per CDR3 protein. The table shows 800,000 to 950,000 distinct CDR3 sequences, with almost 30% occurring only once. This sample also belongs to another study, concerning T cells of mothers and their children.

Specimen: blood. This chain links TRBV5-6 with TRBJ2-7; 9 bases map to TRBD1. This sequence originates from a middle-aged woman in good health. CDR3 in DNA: TGTGCCAGCGCGGACAGGGGTGGGATGGAGCAGTACTTC. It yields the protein CASADRGGMEQYF.